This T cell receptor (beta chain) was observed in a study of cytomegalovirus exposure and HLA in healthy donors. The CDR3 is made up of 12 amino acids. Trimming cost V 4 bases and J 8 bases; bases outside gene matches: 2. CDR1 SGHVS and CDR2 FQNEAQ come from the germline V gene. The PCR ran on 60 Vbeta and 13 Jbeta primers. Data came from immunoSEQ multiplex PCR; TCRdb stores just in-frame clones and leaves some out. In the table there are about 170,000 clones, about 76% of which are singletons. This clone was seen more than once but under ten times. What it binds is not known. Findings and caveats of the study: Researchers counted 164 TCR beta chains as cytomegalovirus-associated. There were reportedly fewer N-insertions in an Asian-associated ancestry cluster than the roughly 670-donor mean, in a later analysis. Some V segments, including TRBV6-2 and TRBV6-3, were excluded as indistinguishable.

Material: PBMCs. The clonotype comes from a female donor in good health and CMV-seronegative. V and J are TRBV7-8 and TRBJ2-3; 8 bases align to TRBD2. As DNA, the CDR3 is TGTGCCAGCAGCTCAAGCGGGGGTACGCAGTATTTT. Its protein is CASSSSGGTQYF.